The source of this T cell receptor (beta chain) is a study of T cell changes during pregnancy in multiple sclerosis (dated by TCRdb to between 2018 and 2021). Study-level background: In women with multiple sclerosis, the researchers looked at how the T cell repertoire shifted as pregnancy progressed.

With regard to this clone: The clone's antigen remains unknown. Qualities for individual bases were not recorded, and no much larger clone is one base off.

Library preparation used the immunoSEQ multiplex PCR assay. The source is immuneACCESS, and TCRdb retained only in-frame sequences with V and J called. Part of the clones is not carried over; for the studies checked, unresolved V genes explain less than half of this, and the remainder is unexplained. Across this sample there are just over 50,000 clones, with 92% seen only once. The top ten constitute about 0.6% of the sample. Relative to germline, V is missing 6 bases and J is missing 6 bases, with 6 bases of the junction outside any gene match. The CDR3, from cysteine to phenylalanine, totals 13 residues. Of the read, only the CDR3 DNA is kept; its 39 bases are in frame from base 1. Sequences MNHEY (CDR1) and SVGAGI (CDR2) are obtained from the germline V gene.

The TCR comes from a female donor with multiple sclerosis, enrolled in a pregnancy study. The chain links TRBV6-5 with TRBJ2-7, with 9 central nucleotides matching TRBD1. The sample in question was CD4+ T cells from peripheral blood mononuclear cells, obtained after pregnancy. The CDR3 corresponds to CASRGGQGREQYF. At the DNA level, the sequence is TGTGCCAGCAGGGGGGGACAGGGTCGCGAGCAGTACTTC.